This is a list of T cell receptor beta chains from one sample in a study of T cell repertoires in cytomegalovirus infection. TCRdb recomputed calls from the reads with MiXCR, one row per CDR3 protein. The sample contains approximately 500,000 distinct CDR3 sequences, 16% of which appear only once. The sample was CD8+ T cells from PBMCs. These TCRs come from a human donor in good health (CMV status not recorded). Some clones in this sample may be carry-over from other donors' samples. Each CDR3 is given with its conserved first and last residue. Each record gives: D gene, V gene, J gene, clone size, CDR3 DNA, CDR3 protein. The D gene is left open where the match is weak. For some rows the clone size is stated as once, few or many, or as a class when expanded; others skip it.

.,TRBV11-2,TRBJ1-6,many,TGTGCCAGCAGCTTAGAAACAGGACAAATCTCCTATAATTCACCCCTCCACTTT,CASSLETGQISYNSPLHF
TRBD2,TRBV10-3,TRBJ2-1,many,TGTGCCATCAGTGAGTCGGGGACTAGCATTTCCAATGAGCAGTTCTTC,CAISESGTSISNEQFF
.,TRBV9,TRBJ1-6,few,TGTGCCAGCAGCGATTACCCCGGACAGTCTAATTCACCCCTCCACTTT,CASSDYPGQSNSPLHF
.,TRBV7-9,TRBJ2-1,many,TGTGCCAGCAGCATCCGGGAGAACAATGAGCAGTTCTTC,CASSIRENNEQFF
.,TRBV11-2,TRBJ1-5,many,TGTGCCAGCAGCTTAGATCTTCATCAGCCCCAGCATTTT,CASSLDLHQPQHF
TRBD1,TRBV6-1,TRBJ1-1,many,TGTGCCAGCACCCAGACAGGGGCGAACACTGAAGCTTTCTTT,CASTQTGANTEAFF
.,TRBV7-9,TRBJ2-1,many,TGTGCCAGCAGCTTTAGGGATGAGCAGTTCTTC,CASSFRDEQFF
.,TRBV19,TRBJ1-1,few,TGTGCCAGTAGTATAAAGGGTATAGGTGAAGCTTTCTTT,CASSIKGIGEAFF
TRBD1,TRBV4-2,TRBJ2-1,.,TGTGCCAGCAACGACGGGACAGTATACAATGAGCAGTTCTTC,CASNDGTVYNEQFF
.,TRBV24-1,TRBJ1-1,.,TGTGCCACCAGTGAAACCGGGACGGCGGGAGGAGCTTTCTTT,CATSETGTAGGAFF